The source of this T cell receptor (beta chain) is a study of cytomegalovirus exposure and HLA in healthy donors (dated 2017 in TCRdb). For the study in its entirety: According to an earlier analysis of around 600 of the donors, some 170 million T cells yielded approximately 120 million unique TCR beta sequences and approximately 280 Gb of sequence data. Among 398 genotyped donors of the cohort, an average of around 250,000 unique TCR beta nucleotide sequences was sequenced per donor, of which roughly 17% were non-productive. The study aimed to test whether cataloging public T cell receptors could reveal signatures of past pathogen exposure. An earlier analysis of nearly 600 of the donors applied high-throughput TCR beta sequencing to assess whether each TCR beta V gene segment acted as functional or pseudogenic. Because of strong linkage in the cohort, roughly 5 DR-DQ haplotypes were treated as single units for association and clustering. Along with the approximately 620-subject first cohort, a separate validation cohort of 120 different subjects was used. Among the roughly 400 genotyped donors, around 81% belonged to the genetic ancestry cluster associated with self-reported Caucasian donors. Donor age, sex, ethnicity and CMV serostatus were collected together with the repertoire data. All discovery cohort repertoires had been generated using a single sequencing platform. A later analysis re-analyzed previously published TCR beta repertoires from about 730 donors and added high-resolution HLA genotyping to study TCR occurrence patterns. HLA typing covered class I and class II loci at four-digit resolution. To predict cytomegalovirus infection status, the study brought together high-throughput TCR immunosequencing, statistical association of individual TCRs with disease status, and machine learning. The study used immunosequencing to profile the T cell repertoires of approximately 690 subjects and linked those repertoires to cytomegalovirus serostatus. The number of donors typed differed by locus, with 629-630 for A, B, C, DRB1 and DQB1, around 520 for DQA1, approximately 570 for DPA1, and under 490 for DPB1. In a later genetic analysis, genome-wide SNP genotypes for about 55% of the 666 donors were used, and that subset was treated as a discovery cohort. In the later analysis, no new phenotypic data were used to find candidate immune exposures; instead, reliance was placed on TCR beta sequences and their occurrence across donors. Around 320 gigabases of sequencing data and some 85 million unique TCR sequences were included in an early release covering about 700 HLA-typed donors. Study-wide findings and limitations: In a later analysis, most CMV-associated TCR beta chains were found to appear HLA-restricted, with HLA associations seemingly driven largely by CMV exposure. It was suggested by the authors that the approach could potentially be generalized to other disease states and immunological phenotypes. Some IMGT-functional V segments, including TRBV6-2 and TRBV6-3, could not be distinguished by the 87-base-pair reads and were therefore excluded. HLA typing was unavailable for some donors at each locus, so association tests used only the typed subset. At a false discovery rate of 0.05, a later analysis linked some 18,000 TCR beta sequences to specific HLA alleles. In both the original and validation cohorts, the classifier was reported to diagnose cytomegalovirus status with high specificity and sensitivity. The sequencing pipeline was judged likely to have produced a cluster of highly shared sequence variants as a technical artifact. The earlier analysis of around 600 of the donors excluded seventeen rarely observed V segments, including chromosome 9 orphons, because counts were too low. An earlier analysis of 587 of the donors showed that most TCR beta V segments appeared in productive rearrangements either about 87% or about 30% of the time, which broadly matched IMGT annotations. Assigning TCR associations to individual alleles was difficult when HLA alleles, especially DR and DQ, strongly co-occurred. A total of 150 to 200 TCR beta chains were listed by the study as associated with cytomegalovirus. A further reported finding was that TCR beta sequences accurately predicted the HLA-A and HLA-B alleles for most subjects in the first cohort. In a later analysis, HLA-associated TCR beta chains were found to be more clonally expanded and to have lower generation probabilities than equally common non-associated chains. Several of the top co-occurrence clusters appeared to be linked to parvovirus B19, influenza, CMV and Epstein-Barr virus, according to a later analysis. The cohort was sequenced for TCR beta chains only, and without alpha or paired-chain data the features that could be detected were limited. Correlated functional status among segregating V segments might be attributable to linkage disequilibrium, but an unknown experimental factor could not be ruled out. Sequencing depth was assumed to be roughly uniform across donors in the presence/absence analyses, though that assumption may not hold. A later genetic analysis reported fewer N-insertions in productive TCRs among donors in an Asian-associated ancestry cluster than the roughly 650-donor mean. CMV serostatus was the only immune exposure information available for the cohort. In a later analysis, TCR association rates were found to vary across HLA loci, with the most associated TCRs seen for DRB1 alleles and the fewest for HLA-C alleles. In vitro tests confirmed that a few of the cytomegalovirus-associated TCR beta chains recognize cytomegalovirus antigens. Across donors, most TCR sequences were observed very rarely, whereas some public TCRs were present in many individuals. V-gene and J-gene trimming of TCR beta chains was associated with a missense DCLRE1C variant in a later genetic analysis, and the association was replicated in an independent cohort.

V loses 6 bases at its end and J loses 1 base; junction bases beyond the gene matches: 9. The cysteine opens and the phenylalanine closes a CDR3 of 15 amino acids. CDR3 DNA only is kept here, 45 bases in frame from base 1. From the germline V gene (reference sequence), CDR1 is LNHDA and CDR2 is SQIVND. The cohort was made up of under 800 healthy bone marrow donors. At the time of sampling, all cohort members were nominally healthy, though unrecorded immune exposures were likely present. The donor was CMV seropositive and belonged to the group of 250 to 350 seropositive cohort members. Each donor provided a peripheral blood sample, and peripheral blood mononuclear cells were used for TCR beta sequencing. Genomic DNA was extracted from the blood cell samples with the Qiagen DNeasy Blood Extraction Kit. To prepare the library, the immunoSEQ multiplex PCR assay was applied. For the multiplex PCR, a mixture combining 60 forward primers for TCR Vbeta segments and 13 reverse primers for TCR Jbeta segments was used. The CDR3 region of rearranged TCR beta genes was amplified from genomic DNA with a multiplex PCR assay. On the Illumina HiSeq System, the amplified TCR beta libraries were sequenced as 87-base-pair reads. On the study's bioinformatics: A later analysis counted about 80 million unique TCR beta chains across the 550 to 700 repertoires, and around 12 million of these chains were shared by at least two donors. A nearest-neighbor algorithm error-corrected the raw reads and collapsed the reads into unique sequences, merging closely related sequences to remove PCR and sequencing errors. To assign V, D and J gene segments, CDR3 sequences were aligned to IMGT reference sequences. For a sequence to be retained, a match of at least six nucleotides to both a V gene segment and a J gene segment was required. Rearrangements were called productive when the CDR3 lacked stop codons and stayed in frame with V and J; all others were non-productive. CDR3 was defined by IMGT convention, running from the second conserved V-encoded cysteine to the conserved J-encoded phenylalanine. The earlier analysis of a few hundred of the donors excluded sequences that lacked an unambiguous match to a single V gene segment. In an earlier analysis of approximately 560 of the donors, a V segment was called functional when productive rearrangements were above 56.7%, and segregating when the standard deviation between donors exceeded 5%. A statistical classification framework was built to diagnose cytomegalovirus status from the catalog of TCR beta chain sequences. In a later analysis, V and J genes were assigned by comparing TCR nucleotide sequences against IMGT/GENE-DB human TR gene sequences. A later analysis assigned CDR3 sequences and most-parsimonious VDJ recombination scenarios with the TCRdist pipeline. In a later analysis, each TCR beta chain was defined by its CDR3 amino acid sequence together with its V-gene family, and reads without a unique V-gene family were excluded. To address suspected cross-contamination and a sequencing artifact, a later analysis removed several hundred highly shared, low-generation-probability nucleotide sequences. A later analysis calculated a clonal expansion index for each public chain from normalized within-repertoire ranks of inferred template counts. In a later analysis, generation probabilities were computed with a VDJ recombination model fitted to out-of-frame rearrangements, and the resulting probabilities were checked against IGoR. A later analysis scored TCR-TCR, TCR-HLA and TCR-CMV co-occurrence with hypergeometric tests, applying a repertoire-size bias correction to TCR pairs. A later analysis estimated false discovery rates by permuting HLA or CMV assignments 20 times. A later analysis grouped co-occurring TCRs with DBSCAN, adding TCRdist sequence similarity when clustering within HLA-allele-positive subsets. For co-occurrence clustering, repertoires with fewer than 30,000 or more than 120,000 public chains were excluded, along with five repertoires with anomalous nucleotide sharing. TCRdb provides this immuneACCESS table in a form limited to in-frame rearrangements. Some clones are lacking; in checked studies, under half of them reflect an unresolved V gene, and why the rest are absent is not known. That table gives V, J and clone size, and the DNA gave D and trimming. This sample gives about 110,000 clones in total; about 68% of them show up just once. Of the sample, about 4% falls within the top ten clones.

On this clone: Its antigen is unknown. No qualities accompany the bases; no much larger clone lies one base away.

The TCR originated in a woman aged 40 to 55 in good health and CMV-seropositive. In this chain, TRBV19 is recombined with TRBJ2-7; 7 central nucleotides agree with TRBD1. The sequencing input was PBMCs. CDR3 region: CASRPRDSASYEQYF. The sequenced DNA is TGTGCCAGTAGACCGAGGGACAGCGCGTCCTACGAGCAGTACTTC. With the portions outside the CDR3 filled from the reference TRBV19 and TRBJ2-7 genes, the complete variable region becomes DGGITQSPKYLFRKEGQNVTLSCEQNLNHDAMYWYRQDPGQGLRLIYYSQIVNDFQKGDIAEGYSVSREKKESFPLTVTSAQKNPTAFYLCASRPRDSASYEQYFGPGTRLTVT.